Sequencing of this T cell receptor (beta chain) was carried out in a study of prognosis after radiotherapy for stage I lung cancer. As concerns this clonotype: The antigen is not known.

Two-round multiplex PCR amplified TCR beta CDR3 from genomic DNA. First-round PCR employed TRBV- and TRBJ-specific primers for each gene. TCRdb redid the calling of the multiplex PCR reads with MiXCR, one entry per CDR3 protein. The table includes approximately 17,000 distinct CDR3 sequences, about 30% detected once. Study-wide results and limits: The authors reported that TRBV and TRBJ gene usage differed between patients with and without metastases.

The germline CDR1 and CDR2 sequences are MNHEY and SVGAGI. Trimming stripped 1 base from V and 4 bases from J, with 10 bases between. There are 14 residues in the CDR3. The material was PBMCs, obtained before or after stereotactic body radiation therapy (not recorded which). This receptor was obtained from a donor of 50 years or more with non-small cell lung cancer. The rearrangement joins TRBV6-5 to TRBJ1-1; D gene unclear. Here the CDR3 reads CASSYYGSRTEAFF. CDR3 nucleotides: TGTGCCAGCAGTTACTATGGCAGTCGCACTGAAGCTTTCTTT.